This TCR beta chain was sequenced during a study of blood T cells in healthy people across ages. Findings of the study overall: There was no known CMV status for donors, so expanded clonotype changes were possibly confounded.

Using a J-beta primer mix together with a sample-barcoded 5' primer, a second PCR was run for roughly 7 to 12 cycles. Every single cDNA molecule received a tag from a template-switch adaptor with 12 random nucleotides. A single record per CDR3 protein comes from TCRdb applying MiXCR to the 5' RACE reads. The repertoire holds 650,000 to 1,000,000 distinct CDR3 sequences, 35% to 60% seen once, with around 18% in the top ten. A note on this clonotype: Its specificity is not known. At one of its ends the junction is not consistent with the germline gene, which may arise from a read error.

Source material: blood. This receptor was identified in an elderly man in good health.

Here the CDR3 DNA reads TGTGCCGGCAGCCAAGCGTTGGATCACTTTGGGAGGGAGACCCAGTACTTC. Amino acid sequence: CAGSQALDHFGRETQYF. The chain uses TRBV3-1 and TRBJ2-5; TRBD2 is a possible D gene (6 bases). Germline V gives CDR1 LGHDT, CDR2 YNNKEL (reference sequence). The CDR3 sequence is 17 residues long.